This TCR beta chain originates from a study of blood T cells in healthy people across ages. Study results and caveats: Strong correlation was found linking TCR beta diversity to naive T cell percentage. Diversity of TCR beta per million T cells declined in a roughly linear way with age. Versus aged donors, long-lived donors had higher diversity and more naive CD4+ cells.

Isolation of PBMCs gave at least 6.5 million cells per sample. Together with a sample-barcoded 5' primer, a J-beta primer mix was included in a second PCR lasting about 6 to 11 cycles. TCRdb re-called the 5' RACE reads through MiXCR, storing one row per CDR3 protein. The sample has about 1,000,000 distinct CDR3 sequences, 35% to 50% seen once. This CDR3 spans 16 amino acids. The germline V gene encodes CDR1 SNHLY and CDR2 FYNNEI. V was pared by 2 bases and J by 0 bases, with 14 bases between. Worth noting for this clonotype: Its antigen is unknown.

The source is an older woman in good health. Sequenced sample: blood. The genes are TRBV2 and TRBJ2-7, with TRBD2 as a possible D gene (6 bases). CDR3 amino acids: CASSELAMTSSYEQYF. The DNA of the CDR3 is TGTGCCAGCAGTGAACTAGCGATGACGAGCTCCTACGAGCAGTACTTC.